The clone carrying this T cell receptor beta chain was found a few times. Its antigen is not identified. TCRdb reanalysed the reads using MiXCR and keeps one entry per CDR3 protein. Found here are roughly 150,000 distinct CDR3 sequences, less than 25% of them singletons; the top ten hold more than 25%. The data were taken from a study of T cell repertoires in cytomegalovirus infection. The source material was CD8+ T cells from cultured PBMCs, sampled from culture after CMV antigen stimulation. The receptor comes from a human donor in good health (CMV status not recorded). Some clones in this sample may be carry-over from other donors' samples.

The CDR3 DNA follows: TGTGCCTGGAGTGAATCCACTGAAGCTTTCTTT. As protein: CAWSESTEAFF. This chain links TRBV30 with TRBJ1-1; D uncertain. This CDR3 spans 11 amino acids. V was clipped by 1 base and J by 4 bases, with 4 bases between them. Germline V CDR1 and CDR2: GTSNPN, SVGIG (reference sequence).